The 5 T cell receptor beta chains below were found in one sample sequenced in a study of blood T cell repertoires in COVID-19 (TCRdb year 2020). The library was produced with the immunoSEQ multiplex PCR assay. TCRdb re-hosts the immuneACCESS table, in-frame sequences only. Its copies lack some clones; in the studies checked, an unresolved V gene accounts for under half of them, and the cause for the rest is not known. In all, the sample holds roughly 200,000 clones, and 85% to 90% of those were seen once. Of the sample, roughly 18% is held by the ten largest clones. The sequenced material came from peripheral blood. The receptors come from a person between 65 and 79 years old with COVID-19, enrolled during active disease.

This chain joins TRBV7-2 and TRBJ1-6, with 10 positions matching TRBD1. CDR3 length equals 14 residues. Germline V gives CDR1 SGHTA, CDR2 FQGNSA. After removal of 6 bases from V and 9 bases from J, the junction contained 5 bases not matched to a gene. The CDR3 region is CASRPGTGVSPLHF. In DNA form, the CDR3 reads TGTGCCAGCAGACCCGGGACAGGGGTTTCACCCCTCCACTTT. The whole variable domain, filled in from reference TRBV7-2 and TRBJ1-6, reads GAGVSQSPSNKVTEKGKDVELRCDPISGHTALYWYRQSLGQGLEFLIYFQGNSAPDKSGLPSDRFSAERTGGSVSTLTIQRTQQEDSAVYLCASRPGTGVSPLHFGNGTRLTVT.

This rearrangement joins TRBV11-2 to TRBJ1-3; TRBD1 aligns across 7 bases. Trimming removed 2 bases from V and 1 base from J; junction bases left unmatched: 5. Germline lookup yields CDR1 SGHAT and CDR2 FQNNGV. The CDR3 runs to 16 residues. The CDR3 bases are TGTGCCAGCAGCTTAAGGGCAGGGGGGTCTGGAAACACCATATATTTT. It yields the protein CASSLRAGGSGNTIYF.

This rearrangement joins TRBV7-2 to TRBJ2-7, with TRBD2 as a possible D gene (6 bases). V was shortened by 1 base and J by 4 bases, with 8 bases between the two germline ends. This CDR3 spans 13 amino acids. Germline V gene lookup returns CDR1 SGHTA and CDR2 FQGNSA. Here the CDR3 DNA reads TGTGCCAGCAGCTTAGGTAGCGGTTACGAGCAGTACTTC. It encodes CASSLGSGYEQYF. Together with reference TRBV7-2 and TRBJ2-7, the CDR3 gives the full variable domain: GAGVSQSPSNKVTEKGKDVELRCDPISGHTALYWYRQSLGQGLEFLIYFQGNSAPDKSGLPSDRFSAERTGGSVSTLTIQRTQQEDSAVYLCASSLGSGYEQYFGPGTRLTVT.

V usage is TRBV4-1 and J usage is TRBJ2-1; 10 nucleotides match TRBD2. J lost 5 bases, V lost 4 bases, and 5 bases had no gene match. The CDR3 contains 15 residues. Germline lookup yields CDR1 MGHRA and CDR2 YSYEKL. CDR3 amino acids: CASSPLAGLDNEQFF. CDR3 DNA sequence: TGCGCCAGCAGCCCACTAGCGGGACTAGACAATGAGCAGTTCTTC.

This clone has just a few counts. The chain combines TRBV7-2 with TRBJ2-7; no definite D call. CDR3 length: 13 amino acids. V was cut by 2 bases and J by 3 bases, with 8 bases left in between. Germline V gives CDR1 SGHTA, CDR2 FQGNSA. The CDR3 region has the DNA TGTGCCAGCAGCTTACCAGGCTTCTACGAGCAGTACTTC. Protein sequence: CASSLPGFYEQYF.